Listed below are T cell receptor beta chains from one sample, sequenced in a study of T-cell memory formation after mild COVID-19. TCRdb re-called the 5' RACE reads through MiXCR, storing one row per CDR3 protein. The repertoire holds under 300,000 distinct CDR3 sequences, with 7% to 10% as singletons. Source material: PBMCs or a T cell subset sorted from them (not recorded which). These receptors were taken from a man aged 18 to 29 who had mild COVID-19 (a few samples of this study predate the infection). Cell type and time point are not known. The CDR3 runs from the conserved cysteine through the conserved F or W. The D gene is left open where the match is weak. Not all rows give a size; the values are once, few, many and, for expanded clones, a class.

NA,14,TRBJ1-2,TRBV6-6,many,TGTGCCAGCAGCATGGGGGGGACGAACTATGGCTACACCTTC,CASSMGGTNYGYTF
NA,14,TRBJ1-1,TRBV29-1,many,TGCAGCGTCCAAAAGACAGTCCCGAACACTGAAGCTTTCTTT,CSVQKTVPNTEAFF
TRBD1,14,TRBJ1-4,TRBV7-2,few,TGTGCCAGCAGCCCCCGACAGGGAGTCGAAAAACTGTTTTTT,CASSPRQGVEKLFF
NA,14,TRBJ2-3,TRBV6-5,few,TGTGCCAGCAGGACGAGCAGGGTCACAGATACGCAGTATTTT,CASRTSRVTDTQYF
TRBD2,15,TRBJ2-1,TRBV11-2,NA,TGTGCCAGCAGCGATCTAGCGGGGGCTTACAATGAGCAGTTCTTC,CASSDLAGAYNEQFF
TRBD1,14,TRBJ2-3,TRBV5-1,NA,TGCGCCAGCACCCAGACAGGGACCACAGATACGCAGTATTTT,CASTQTGTTDTQYF
NA,18,TRBJ2-5,TRBV6-1,many,TGTGCCAGCAGTGAAGCGTTTTTGAAGGCCGACAAAGAAGAGACCCAGTACTTC,CASSEAFLKADKEETQYF
NA,14,TRBJ1-2,TRBV4-3,NA,TGCGCCAGCAGCCAAGAAATCGATAGAAGGGGCTACACCTTC,CASSQEIDRRGYTF
NA,14,TRBJ1-2,TRBV29-1,NA,TGCAGCGTTGTTGGGGACGGGGGAGACTATGGCTACACCTTC,CSVVGDGGDYGYTF
NA,14,TRBJ2-3,TRBV5-1,few,TGCGCCAGCAGCGGGGCGAGGAGCACAGATACGCAGTATTTT,CASSGARSTDTQYF
TRBD1,16,TRBJ2-3,TRBV4-3,NA,TGCGCCAGCAGCCTGGGGGACCGGGACAGGGTAGATACGCAGTATTTT,CASSLGDRDRVDTQYF
NA,14,TRBJ1-1,TRBV12-3/TRBV12-4,NA,TGTGCCAGCAGCCCCGTCAGGGCGAACACTGAAGCTTTCTTT,CASSPVRANTEAFF
NA,11,TRBJ2-1,TRBV20-1,NA,TGCAGTGCTAGGAGCGGGAATGAGCAGTTCTTC,CSARSGNEQFF
NA,15,TRBJ1-2,TRBV3-1,few,TGTGCCAGCAGCCCGAGGGACTGGGGACACTATGGCTACACCTTC,CASSPRDWGHYGYTF
NA,14,TRBJ1-5,TRBV4-3,NA,TGCGCCAGCAGCCAAGACACTGGGGACCAGCCCCAGCATTTT,CASSQDTGDQPQHF
TRBD2,14,TRBJ2-3,TRBV20-1,NA,TGCAGTGCGGATGGGCGGGGGGGCTCAGATACGCAGTATTTT,CSADGRGGSDTQYF
NA,14,TRBJ2-2,TRBV7-2,few,TGTGCCAGCAGTCCGGTTGGTGTCACCGGGGAGCTGTTTTTT,CASSPVGVTGELFF
TRBD2,16,TRBJ2-5,TRBV4-2,NA,TGTGCCAGCAGCCAAGACGGGCCCGCGGGAGGAGAGACCCAGTACTTC,CASSQDGPAGGETQYF
NA,15,TRBJ1-1,TRBV12-3/TRBV12-4,few,TGTGCCAGCGAGAAATCTGGGGCCAGGGACACTGAAGCTTTCTTT,CASEKSGARDTEAFF
TRBD2,17,TRBJ2-6,TRBV27,NA,TGTGCCAGCAGTTTCTCTTTCCCCGGGAGGGGGGCCAACGTCCTGACTTTC,CASSFSFPGRGANVLTF
NA,16,TRBJ2-7,TRBV7-2,NA,TGTGCCAGCAGCTCGGGGGTTCGAGAGCGCTCCTACGAGCAGTACTTC,CASSSGVRERSYEQYF
NA,17,TRBJ2-5,TRBV7-2,few,TGTGCCAGCAGCCCACAGGGACCGGGAAGGGGCCAAGAGACCCAGTACTTC,CASSPQGPGRGQETQYF
NA,13,TRBJ2-5,TRBV30,few,TGTGCCTGGAGTTCTAGCGCCGGGGAGACCCAGTACTTC,CAWSSSAGETQYF
NA,13,TRBJ2-7,TRBV2,NA,TGTGCCACGTCGCAGGGGGGCCTCTACGAGCAGTACTTC,CATSQGGLYEQYF
NA,16,TRBJ1-2,TRBV3-1,NA,TGTGCCAGCAGCCAAGGAGAGGGCCCCTATAACTATGGCTACACCTTC,CASSQGEGPYNYGYTF
NA,14,TRBJ2-1,TRBV11-2,NA,TGTGCCAGCAGCTTTACCTTAGGGGCGCAGGAGCAGTTCTTC,CASSFTLGAQEQFF
NA,13,TRBJ1-1,TRBV27,NA,TGTGCCAGCAGTTTATTTTTTGGGGGCACGGCTTTCTTT,CASSLFFGGTAFF
NA,16,TRBJ1-5,TRBV6-6,many,TGTGCCAGCAGTTACGGAGGTATCCAGGGGAAGCAGCCCCAGCATTTT,CASSYGGIQGKQPQHF